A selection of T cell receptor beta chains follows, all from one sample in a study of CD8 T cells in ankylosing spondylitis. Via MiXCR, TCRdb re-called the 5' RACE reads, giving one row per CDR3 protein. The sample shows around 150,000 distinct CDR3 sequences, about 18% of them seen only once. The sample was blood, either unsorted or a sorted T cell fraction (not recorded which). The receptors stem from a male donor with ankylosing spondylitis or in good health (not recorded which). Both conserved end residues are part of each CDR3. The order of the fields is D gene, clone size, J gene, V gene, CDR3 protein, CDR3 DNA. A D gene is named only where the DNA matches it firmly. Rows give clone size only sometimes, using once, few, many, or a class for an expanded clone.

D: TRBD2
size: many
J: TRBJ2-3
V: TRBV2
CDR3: CASSPHGGVPTDTQYF
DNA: TGTGCCAGCAGCCCTCACGGGGGGGTACCAACAGATACGCAGTATTTT

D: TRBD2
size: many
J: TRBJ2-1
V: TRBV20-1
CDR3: CSARGAGGGNNEQFF
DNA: TGCAGTGCTAGAGGTGCCGGGGGGGGGAACAATGAGCAGTTCTTC

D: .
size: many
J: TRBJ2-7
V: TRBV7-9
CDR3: CASSSPGTYRAYEQYF
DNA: TGTGCCAGCAGCTCTCCAGGGACATATAGGGCCTACGAGCAGTACTTC

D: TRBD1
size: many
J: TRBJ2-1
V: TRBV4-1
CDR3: CASSPGTGLSNEQFF
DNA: TGCGCCAGCAGCCCCGGGACAGGGTTAAGCAATGAGCAGTTCTTC

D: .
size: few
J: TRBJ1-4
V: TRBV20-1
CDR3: CCATSPLATNEKLFF
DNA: TGCTGTGCCACCTCCCCACTTGCGACTAATGAAAAACTGTTTTTT

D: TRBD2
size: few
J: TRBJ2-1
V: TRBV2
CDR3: CASGPGVAGVYNEQFF
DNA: TGTGCCAGCGGACCCGGGGTGGCGGGAGTTTACAATGAGCAGTTCTTC

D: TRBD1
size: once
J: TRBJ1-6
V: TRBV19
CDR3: CASQSGTGGPNSPLHF
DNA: TGTGCCAGTCAGAGTGGGACAGGGGGCCCGAATTCACCCCTCCACTTT

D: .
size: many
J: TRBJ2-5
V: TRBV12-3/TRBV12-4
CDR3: CASRPGYQETQYF
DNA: TGTGCCAGCAGACCAGGGTACCAAGAGACCCAGTACTTC

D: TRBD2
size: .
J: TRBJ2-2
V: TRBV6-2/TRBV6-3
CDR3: CASSYRRELNTGELFF
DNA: TGTGCCAGCAGTTACCGGCGGGAGTTGAACACCGGGGAGCTGTTTTTT

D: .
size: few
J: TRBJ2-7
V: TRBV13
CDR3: CASSPPSSYEQYF
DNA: TGTGCCAGCAGTCCCCCAAGCTCCTACGAGCAGTACTTC

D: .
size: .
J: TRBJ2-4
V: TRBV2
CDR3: CASSATGLGNIQYF
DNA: TGTGCCAGCAGTGCTACAGGGTTGGGAAACATTCAGTACTTC

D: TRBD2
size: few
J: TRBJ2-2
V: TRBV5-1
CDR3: CASSWTVAGVDTGELFF
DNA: TGCGCCAGCAGCTGGACCGTGGCGGGGGTAGACACCGGGGAGCTGTTTTTT

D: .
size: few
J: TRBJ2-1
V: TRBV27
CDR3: CASSLSRNEQFF
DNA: TGTGCCAGCAGTTTATCTAGGAATGAGCAGTTCTTC

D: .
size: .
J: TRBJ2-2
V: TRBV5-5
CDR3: CASSLARQCGGGELFF
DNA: TGTGCCAGCAGCTTGGCCCGGCAGTGCGGTGGCGGGGAGCTGTTTTTT

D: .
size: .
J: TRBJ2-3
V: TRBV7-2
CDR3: CASSLVRGARTDTQYF
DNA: TGTGCCAGCAGCTTAGTAAGAGGGGCCCGCACAGATACGCAGTATTTT

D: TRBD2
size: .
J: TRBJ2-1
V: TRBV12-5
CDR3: CASGLVSGSSYNEQFF
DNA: TGTGCTAGTGGTTTGGTAAGCGGGAGCTCCTACAATGAGCAGTTCTTC

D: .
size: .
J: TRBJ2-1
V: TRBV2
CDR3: CAFCLFWGEGGKTYNEQFF
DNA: TGTGCCTTCTGTTTGTTTTGGGGGGAGGGGGGGAAAACCTACAATGAGCAGTTCTTC

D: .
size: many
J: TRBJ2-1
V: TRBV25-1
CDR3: CASSEGLRSYNEQFF
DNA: TGTGCCAGCAGTGAAGGGTTACGCTCCTACAATGAGCAGTTCTTC

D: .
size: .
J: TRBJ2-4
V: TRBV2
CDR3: CASRGSYYIQYF
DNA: TGTGCCAGCAGGGGTAGCTACTACATTCAGTACTTC

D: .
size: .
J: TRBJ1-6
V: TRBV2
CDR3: CASNPGAWHSPLHF
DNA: TGTGCCAGCAATCCGGGGGCATGGCATTCACCCCTCCACTTT

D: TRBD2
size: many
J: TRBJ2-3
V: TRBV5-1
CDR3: CASSWTSGRPSSTDTQYF
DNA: TGCGCCAGCAGCTGGACTAGCGGGAGGCCCTCTAGCACAGATACGCAGTATTTT

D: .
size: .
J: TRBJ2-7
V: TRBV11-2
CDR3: CASSRVYEQYF
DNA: TGTGCCAGCAGCAGAGTCTACGAGCAGTACTTC

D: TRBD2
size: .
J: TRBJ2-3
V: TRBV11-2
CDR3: CASSRRGVQDTQYF
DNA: TGTGCCAGCAGCCGCCGGGGGGTTCAGGATACGCAGTATTTT

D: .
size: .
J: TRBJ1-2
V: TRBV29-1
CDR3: CSVEFMSETNYGYTF
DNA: TGCAGCGTAGAATTCATGTCAGAAACTAACTATGGCTACACCTTC

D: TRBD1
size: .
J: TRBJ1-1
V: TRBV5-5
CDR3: CASSFKSQGRFGSEAFF
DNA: TGTGCTAGCAGCTTTAAATCACAGGGGAGGTTTGGGAGTGAAGCTTTCTTT